This T cell receptor beta chain was obtained from a study of chemoradiotherapy in HPV16-positive cancers. Repertoires were generated with immunoSEQ multiplex PCR, while TCRdb's copy carries only in-frame clones and drops some. The data show some 29,000 clones, with roughly 92% seen just once and 15% to 20% held by the top ten. Per the germline V gene, CDR1 is MDHEN and CDR2 is SYDVKM. The CDR3 sequence is 15 residues long. V dropped 6 bases and J dropped 8; count of bases not matched to a gene: 10. Samples were taken several times over chemoradiotherapy. The chain couples TRBV28 to TRBJ2-1, with TRBD2 identical over 10 bases. The sequence was collected from a human donor with HPV-associated anogenital cancer. The sample consisted of blood, taken from a patient who underwent chemoradiotherapy. The CDR3 reads CASRASGGGKDEQFF. The CDR3 nucleotides are TGTGCCAGCAGAGCTAGCGGGGGAGGGAAGGATGAGCAGTTCTTC.